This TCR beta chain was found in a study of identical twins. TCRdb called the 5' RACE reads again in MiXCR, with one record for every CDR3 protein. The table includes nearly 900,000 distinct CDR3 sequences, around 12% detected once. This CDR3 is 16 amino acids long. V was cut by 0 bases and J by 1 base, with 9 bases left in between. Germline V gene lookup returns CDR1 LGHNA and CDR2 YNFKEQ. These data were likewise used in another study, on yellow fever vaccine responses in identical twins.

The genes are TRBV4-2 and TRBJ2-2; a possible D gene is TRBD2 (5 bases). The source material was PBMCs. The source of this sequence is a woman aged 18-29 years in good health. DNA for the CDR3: TGTGCCAGCAGCCAAGATCACGGAGGGAACACCGGGGAGCTGTTTTTT. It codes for CASSQDHGGNTGELFF.